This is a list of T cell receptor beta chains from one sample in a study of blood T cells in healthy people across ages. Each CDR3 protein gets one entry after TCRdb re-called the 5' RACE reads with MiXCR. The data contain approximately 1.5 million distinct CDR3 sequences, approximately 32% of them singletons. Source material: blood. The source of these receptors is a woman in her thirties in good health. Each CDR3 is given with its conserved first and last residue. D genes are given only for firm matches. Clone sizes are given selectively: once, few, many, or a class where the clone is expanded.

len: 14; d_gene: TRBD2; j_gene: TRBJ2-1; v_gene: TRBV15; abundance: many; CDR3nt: TGTGCCACCAAGTCTAGCGGGGCACACAATGAGCAGTTCTTC; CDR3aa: CATKSSGAHNEQFF
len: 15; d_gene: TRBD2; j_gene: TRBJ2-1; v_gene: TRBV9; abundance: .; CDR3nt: TGTGCCAGCAGCCTGGACTCTCCGGGAGGCAATGAGCAGTTCTTC; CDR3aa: CASSLDSPGGNEQFF
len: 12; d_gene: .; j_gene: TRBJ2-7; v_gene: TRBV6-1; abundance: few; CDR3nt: TGTGCCAGCAGTGAAGCGCTCGGCGAGCAGTACTTC; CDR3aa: CASSEALGEQYF
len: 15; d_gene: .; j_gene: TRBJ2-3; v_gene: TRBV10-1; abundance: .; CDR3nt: TGCGCCAGCAGTGAGTCGACGGCTGGCACAGATACGCAGTATTTT; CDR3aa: CASSESTAGTDTQYF
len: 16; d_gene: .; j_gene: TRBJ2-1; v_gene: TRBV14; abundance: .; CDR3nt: TGTGCCAGCAGCCAATACAGCCTAAAGCCCTGCAATGAGCAGTTCTTC; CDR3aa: CASSQYSLKPCNEQFF
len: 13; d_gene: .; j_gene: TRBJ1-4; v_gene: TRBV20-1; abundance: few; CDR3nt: TGCAGTGCTAGGTGGCGGGATGGTGAAAAACTGTTTTTT; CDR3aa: CSARWRDGEKLFF
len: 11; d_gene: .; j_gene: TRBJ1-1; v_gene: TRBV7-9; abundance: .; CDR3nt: TGTGCCAGCAGCCATGACACTGAAGCTTTCTTT; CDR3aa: CASSHDTEAFF
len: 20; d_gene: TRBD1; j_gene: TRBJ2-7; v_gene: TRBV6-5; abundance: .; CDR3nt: TGTGCCAGCAGTTACCGCACGGGACAGGGTAGCGCGAGCTCCTACAATGAGCAGTACTTC; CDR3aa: CASSYRTGQGSASSYNEQYF
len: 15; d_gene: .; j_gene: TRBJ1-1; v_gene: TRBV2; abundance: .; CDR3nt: TGTGCCAGCAGCGGAAACGGGTTCACCAACACTGAAGCTTTCTTT; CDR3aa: CASSGNGFTNTEAFF
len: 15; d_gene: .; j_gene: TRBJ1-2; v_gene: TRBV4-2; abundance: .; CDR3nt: TGTGCCAGCAGCCAAGAGTTGGGGCAGTTTAGTGGCTACACCTTC; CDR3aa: CASSQELGQFSGYTF
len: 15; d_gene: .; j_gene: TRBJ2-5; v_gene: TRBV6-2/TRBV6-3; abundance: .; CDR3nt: TGTGCCAGCAGCCGGCTGATCGGGGAAGTCGAGACCCAGTACTTC; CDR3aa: CASSRLIGEVETQYF
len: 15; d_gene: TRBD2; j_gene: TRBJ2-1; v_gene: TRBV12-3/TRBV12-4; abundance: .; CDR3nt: TGTACCAGCAGTTCACAAGCGGGAGTGGGCAATGAGCAGTTCTTC; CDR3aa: CTSSSQAGVGNEQFF
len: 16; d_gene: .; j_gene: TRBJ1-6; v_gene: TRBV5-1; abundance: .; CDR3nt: TGCGCCAGCAGCTTGGTGGGCAGGGCCGGCAATTCACCCCTCCACTTT; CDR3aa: CASSLVGRAGNSPLHF
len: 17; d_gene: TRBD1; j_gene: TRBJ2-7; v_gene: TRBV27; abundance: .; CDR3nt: TGTGCCAGCAGTCATCAGGGGGGTGGGACAGGCCCCTACGAGCAGTACTTC; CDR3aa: CASSHQGGGTGPYEQYF
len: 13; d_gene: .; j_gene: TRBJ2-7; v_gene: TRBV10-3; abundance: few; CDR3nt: TGTGCCATCAGTGATAAGGGACCCTACGAGCAGTACTTC; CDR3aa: CAISDKGPYEQYF
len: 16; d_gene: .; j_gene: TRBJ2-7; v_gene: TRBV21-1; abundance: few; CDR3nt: TGTGCCAGCAGCAAAAGAATGGGGACCTCTATCTACGAGCAGTACTTC; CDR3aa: CASSKRMGTSIYEQYF
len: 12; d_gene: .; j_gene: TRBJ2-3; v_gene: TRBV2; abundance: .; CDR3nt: TGTGCCAGCAGATTTAAAACAGATACGCAGTATTTT; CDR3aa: CASRFKTDTQYF
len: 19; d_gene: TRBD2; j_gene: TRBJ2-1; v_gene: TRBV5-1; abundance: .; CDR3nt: TGCGCCACCCCAAAAGGGACGGAAAAAACTAGCGGGGACAACAATGAGCAGTTCTTC; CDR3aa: CATPKGTEKTSGDNNEQFF
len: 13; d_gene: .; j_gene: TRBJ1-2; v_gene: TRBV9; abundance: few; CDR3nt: TGTGCCAGCAGCGTAGATGGGGCCCGGGGCTACACCTTC; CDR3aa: CASSVDGARGYTF
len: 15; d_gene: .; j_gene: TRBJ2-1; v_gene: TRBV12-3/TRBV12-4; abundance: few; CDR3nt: TGTGCCAGCAGTTTAGGGGTGAATTCCTACAATGAGCAGTTCTTC; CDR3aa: CASSLGVNSYNEQFF
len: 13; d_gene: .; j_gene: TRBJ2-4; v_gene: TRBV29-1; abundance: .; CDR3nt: TGCAGCGTTGTTTTCGGACTGGGGGCTTTACAGTACTTC; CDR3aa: CSVVFGLGALQYF
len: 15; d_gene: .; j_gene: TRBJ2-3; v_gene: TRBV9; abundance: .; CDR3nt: TGTGCCAGCAGCCTTACGTGGGGGCGCACAGATACGCAGTATTTT; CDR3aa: CASSLTWGRTDTQYF
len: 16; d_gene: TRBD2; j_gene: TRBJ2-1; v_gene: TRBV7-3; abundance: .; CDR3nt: TGTGCCAGCAGCCCCGCGGGGGGGAGCGTTTACAATGAGCAGTTCTTC; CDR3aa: CASSPAGGSVYNEQFF
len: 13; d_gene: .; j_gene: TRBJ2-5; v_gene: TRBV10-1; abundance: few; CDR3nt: TGCGCCAGCAGCCGAGGACAGTCGGAGACCCAGTACTTC; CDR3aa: CASSRGQSETQYF
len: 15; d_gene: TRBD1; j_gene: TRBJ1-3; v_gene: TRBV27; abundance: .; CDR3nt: TGTGCCAGCAGTTACAGGGGGCTAACTGGAAACACCATATATTTT; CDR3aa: CASSYRGLTGNTIYF
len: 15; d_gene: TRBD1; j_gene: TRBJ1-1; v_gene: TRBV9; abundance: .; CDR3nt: TGTGCCAGCAGGAGGGGGACAGGGTCGGGCACTGAAGCTTTCTTT; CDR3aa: CASRRGTGSGTEAFF
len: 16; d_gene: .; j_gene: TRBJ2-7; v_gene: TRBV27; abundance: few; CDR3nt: TGTGCCAGCAGTTTATCGATCGACAGGTTAGACTACGAGCAGTACTTC; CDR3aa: CASSLSIDRLDYEQYF
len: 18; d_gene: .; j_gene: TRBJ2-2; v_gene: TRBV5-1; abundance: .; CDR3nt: TGCGCCAGCAGCCCGGGACACTTAACGCCCAAGAACACCGGGGAGCTGTTTTTT; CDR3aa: CASSPGHLTPKNTGELFF
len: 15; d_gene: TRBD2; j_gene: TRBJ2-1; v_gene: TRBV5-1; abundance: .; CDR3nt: TGCGCCAGCAGCGCCGGACTAGTAGGATACAATGAGCAGTTCTTC; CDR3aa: CASSAGLVGYNEQFF
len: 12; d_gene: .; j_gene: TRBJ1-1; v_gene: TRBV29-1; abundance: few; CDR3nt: TGCAGCGTTGCCGCCGCGGGCACTGAAGCTTTCTTT; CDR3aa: CSVAAAGTEAFF
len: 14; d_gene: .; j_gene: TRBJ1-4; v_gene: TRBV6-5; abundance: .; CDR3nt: TGTGCCAGCAGTCGGACGGGACCCGAAGAAAAACTGTTTTTT; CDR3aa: CASSRTGPEEKLFF
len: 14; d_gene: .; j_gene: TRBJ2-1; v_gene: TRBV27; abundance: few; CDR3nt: TGTGCCAGCAGTTTCCCGGGGGAACACAATGAGCAGTTCTTC; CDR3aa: CASSFPGEHNEQFF
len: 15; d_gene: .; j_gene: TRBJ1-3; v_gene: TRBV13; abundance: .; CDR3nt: TGTGCCAGCACCCGTTGGGGGAATTACGGAAACACCATATATTTT; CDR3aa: CASTRWGNYGNTIYF
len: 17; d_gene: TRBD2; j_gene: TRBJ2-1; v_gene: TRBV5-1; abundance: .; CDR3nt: TGCGCCAGCAGCGGGGGGACTAGCGGGGTTAAATACAATGAGCAGTTCTTC; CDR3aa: CASSGGTSGVKYNEQFF
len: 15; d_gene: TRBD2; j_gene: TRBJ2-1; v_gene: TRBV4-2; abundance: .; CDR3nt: TGTGCCAGCAGCCCTACTAGCGGGGGGCCCCTGGAGCAGTTCTTC; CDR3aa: CASSPTSGGPLEQFF
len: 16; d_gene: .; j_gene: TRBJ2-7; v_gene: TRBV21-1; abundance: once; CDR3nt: TGTGCCAGCAGCAAAGTAGCTTCAGGCAAGGGCTACGAGCAGTACTTC; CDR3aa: CASSKVASGKGYEQYF
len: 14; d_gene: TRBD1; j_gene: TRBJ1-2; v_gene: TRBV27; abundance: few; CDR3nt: TGTGCCAGCAGATACGGGACAGGAGGGTATGGCTACACCTTC; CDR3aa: CASRYGTGGYGYTF
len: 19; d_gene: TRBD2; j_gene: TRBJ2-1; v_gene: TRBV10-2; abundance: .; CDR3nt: TGCGCCAGCAGTGAGTCGAGGCTAGCGGGAGGGCCACGGAATAATGAGCAGTTCTTC; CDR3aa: CASSESRLAGGPRNNEQFF